This TCR beta chain was observed in a study of blood T cell repertoires in COVID-19. Sequenced by immunoSEQ multiplex PCR; TCRdb stores in-frame clones only, minus some. The sample lists 75,000 to 100,000 clones; 87% were seen once. The V and J ends lost 6 bases and 0 bases, in that order; junction bases with no gene match: 4. The CDR3 is 15 residues long. Germline assignment: CDR1 ENHRY and CDR2 SYGVKD. Sequencing was done on a sample of peripheral blood. This chain joins TRBV10-3 and TRBJ2-2; 7 bases are shared with TRBD2. The source of this sequence is a man aged 65 to 85 with acute or convalescent COVID-19. The CDR3 region has the DNA TGTGCCATCAGACCCGGGGGGACGAACACCGGGGAGCTGTTTTTT. It encodes CAIRPGGTNTGELFF.